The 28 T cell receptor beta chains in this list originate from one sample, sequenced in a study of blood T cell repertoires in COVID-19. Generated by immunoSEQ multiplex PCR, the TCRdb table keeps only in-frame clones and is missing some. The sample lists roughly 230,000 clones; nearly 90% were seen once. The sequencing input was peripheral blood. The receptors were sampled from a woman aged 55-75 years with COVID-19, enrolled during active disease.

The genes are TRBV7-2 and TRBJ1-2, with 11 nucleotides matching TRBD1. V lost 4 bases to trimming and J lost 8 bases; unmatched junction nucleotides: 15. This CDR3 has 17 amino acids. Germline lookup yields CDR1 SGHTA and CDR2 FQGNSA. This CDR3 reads CASSSQGGQGVVEGYTF. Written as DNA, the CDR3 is TGTGCCAGCAGCTCCCAAGGGGGACAGGGGGTGGTGGAGGGCTACACCTTC.

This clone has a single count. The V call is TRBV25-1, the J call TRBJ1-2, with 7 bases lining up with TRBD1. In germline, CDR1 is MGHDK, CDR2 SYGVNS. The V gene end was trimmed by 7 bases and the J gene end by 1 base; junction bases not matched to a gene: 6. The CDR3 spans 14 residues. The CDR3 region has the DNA TGTGCCAGCAAGGGAACAGGGGATAACTATGGCTACACCTTC. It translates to CASKGTGDNYGYTF.

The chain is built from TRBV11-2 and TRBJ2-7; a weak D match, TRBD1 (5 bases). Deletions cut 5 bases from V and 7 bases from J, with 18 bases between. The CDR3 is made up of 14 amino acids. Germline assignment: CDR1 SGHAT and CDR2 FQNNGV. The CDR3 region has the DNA TGTGCCAGCAGCGCGCCGCAGATTTACAGGGAGCAGTACTTC. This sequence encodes CASSAPQIYREQYF.

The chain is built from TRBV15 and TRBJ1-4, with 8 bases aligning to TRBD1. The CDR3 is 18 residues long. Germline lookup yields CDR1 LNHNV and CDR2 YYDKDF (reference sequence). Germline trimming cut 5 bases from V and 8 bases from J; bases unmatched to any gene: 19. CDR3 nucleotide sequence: TGTGCCACCAGCGGCTCCCAAAGACCGGGACAGGTTGGAGAAAAACTGTTTTTT. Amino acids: CATSGSQRPGQVGEKLFF.

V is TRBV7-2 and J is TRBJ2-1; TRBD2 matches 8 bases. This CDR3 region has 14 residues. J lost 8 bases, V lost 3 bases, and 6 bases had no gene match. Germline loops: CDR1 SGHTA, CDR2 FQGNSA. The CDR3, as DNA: TGTGCCAGCAGCTTCCGGGGGGGTACCGATGAGCAGTTCTTC. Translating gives CASSFRGGTDEQFF.

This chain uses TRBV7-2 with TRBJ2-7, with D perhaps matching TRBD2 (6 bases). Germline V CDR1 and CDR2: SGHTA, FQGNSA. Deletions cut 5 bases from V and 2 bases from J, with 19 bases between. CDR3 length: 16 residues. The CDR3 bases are TGTGCCAGCAGCCTCTCCCGGGGAGCGGGTCCCTACGAGCAGTACTTC. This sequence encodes CASSLSRGAGPYEQYF.

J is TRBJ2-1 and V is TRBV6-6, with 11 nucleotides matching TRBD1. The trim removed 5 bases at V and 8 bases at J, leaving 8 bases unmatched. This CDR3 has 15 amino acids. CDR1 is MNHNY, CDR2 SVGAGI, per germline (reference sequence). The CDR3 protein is CASSGQGADRDEQFF. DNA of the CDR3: TGTGCCAGCAGTGGACAGGGGGCCGATAGGGATGAGCAGTTCTTC.

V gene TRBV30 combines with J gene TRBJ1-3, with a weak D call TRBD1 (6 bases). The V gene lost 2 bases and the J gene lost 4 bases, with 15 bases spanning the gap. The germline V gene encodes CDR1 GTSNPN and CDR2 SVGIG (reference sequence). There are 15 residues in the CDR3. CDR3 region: CAWSRPGQGGNTIYF. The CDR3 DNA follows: TGTGCCTGGAGTCGTCCAGGCCAGGGGGGAAACACCATATATTTT.

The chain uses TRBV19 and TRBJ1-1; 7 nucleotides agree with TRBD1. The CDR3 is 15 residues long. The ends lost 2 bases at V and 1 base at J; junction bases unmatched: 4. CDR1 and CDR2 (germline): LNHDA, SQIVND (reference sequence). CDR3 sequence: CASSIRDSGNTEAFF. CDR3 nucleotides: TGTGCCAGTAGTATAAGGGACAGTGGGAACACTGAAGCTTTCTTT.

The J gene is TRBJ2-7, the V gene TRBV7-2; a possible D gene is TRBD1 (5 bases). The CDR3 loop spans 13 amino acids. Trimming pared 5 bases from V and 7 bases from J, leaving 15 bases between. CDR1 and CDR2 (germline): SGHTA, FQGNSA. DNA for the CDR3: TGTGCCAGCAGCCCCCAGGACGCAGGGGAGCAGTACTTC. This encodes CASSPQDAGEQYF.

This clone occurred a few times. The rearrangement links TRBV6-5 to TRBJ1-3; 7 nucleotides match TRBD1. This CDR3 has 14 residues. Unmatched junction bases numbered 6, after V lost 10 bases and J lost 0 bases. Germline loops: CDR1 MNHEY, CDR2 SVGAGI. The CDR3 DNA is TGTGCCACTCGGGACAGTACCTCTGGAAACACCATATATTTT. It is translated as CATRDSTSGNTIYF.

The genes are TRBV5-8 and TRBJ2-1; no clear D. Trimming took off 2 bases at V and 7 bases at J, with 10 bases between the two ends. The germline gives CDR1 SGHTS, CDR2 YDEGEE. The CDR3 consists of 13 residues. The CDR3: CASSLQIWNEQFF. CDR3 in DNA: TGTGCCAGCAGCTTACAGATTTGGAATGAGCAGTTCTTC.

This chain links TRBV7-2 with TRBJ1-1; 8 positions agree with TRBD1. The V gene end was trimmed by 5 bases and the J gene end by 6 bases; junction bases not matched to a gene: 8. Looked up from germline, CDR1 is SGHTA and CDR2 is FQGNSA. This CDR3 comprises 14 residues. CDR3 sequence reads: CASSTGQGGAEAFF. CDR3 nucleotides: TGTGCCAGCAGCACAGGACAGGGAGGGGCTGAAGCTTTCTTT.

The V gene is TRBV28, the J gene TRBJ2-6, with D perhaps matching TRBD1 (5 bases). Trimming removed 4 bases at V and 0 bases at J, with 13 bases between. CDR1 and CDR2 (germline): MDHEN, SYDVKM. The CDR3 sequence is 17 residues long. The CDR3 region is CASSSTTVGSGANVLTF. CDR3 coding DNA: TGTGCCAGCAGTTCCACGACAGTCGGCTCTGGGGCCAACGTCCTGACTTTC.

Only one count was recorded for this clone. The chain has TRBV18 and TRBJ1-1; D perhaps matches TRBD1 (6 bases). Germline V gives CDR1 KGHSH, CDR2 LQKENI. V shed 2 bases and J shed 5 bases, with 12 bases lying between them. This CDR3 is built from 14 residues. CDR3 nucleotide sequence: TGTGCCAGCTCACCAGAACAGGGCCGAACTGAAGCTTTCTTT. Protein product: CASSPEQGRTEAFF. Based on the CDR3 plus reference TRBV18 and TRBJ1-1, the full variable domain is NAGVMQNPRHLVRRRGQEARLRCSPMKGHSHVYWYRQLPEEGLKFMVYLQKENIIDESGMPKERFSAEFPKEGPSILRIQQVVRGDSAAYFCASSPEQGRTEAFFGQGTRLTVV.

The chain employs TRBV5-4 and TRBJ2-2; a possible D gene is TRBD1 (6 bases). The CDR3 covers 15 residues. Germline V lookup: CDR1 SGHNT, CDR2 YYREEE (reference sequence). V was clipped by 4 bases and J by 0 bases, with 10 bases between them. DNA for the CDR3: TGTGCCAGCAGCCGGGACACCCCGAACACCGGGGAGCTGTTTTTT. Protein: CASSRDTPNTGELFF.

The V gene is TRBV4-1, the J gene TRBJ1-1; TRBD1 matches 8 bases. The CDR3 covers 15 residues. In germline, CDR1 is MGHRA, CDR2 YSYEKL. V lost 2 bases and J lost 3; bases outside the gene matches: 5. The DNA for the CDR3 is TGCGCCAGCAGCCAATCCCAGGGGGCGGACACTGAAGCTTTCTTT. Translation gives CASSQSQGADTEAFF.

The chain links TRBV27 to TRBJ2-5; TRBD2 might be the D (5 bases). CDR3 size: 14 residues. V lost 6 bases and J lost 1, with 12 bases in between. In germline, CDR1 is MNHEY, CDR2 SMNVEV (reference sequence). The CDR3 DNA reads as TGTGCCAGCAGCCGGGGTCGGCCCCAAGAGACCCAGTACTTC. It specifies CASSRGRPQETQYF.

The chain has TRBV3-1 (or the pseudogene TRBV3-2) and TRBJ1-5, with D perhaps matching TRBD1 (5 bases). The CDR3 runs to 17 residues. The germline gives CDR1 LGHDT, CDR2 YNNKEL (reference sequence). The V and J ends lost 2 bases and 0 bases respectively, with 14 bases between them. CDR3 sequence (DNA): TGTGCCAGCAGCCAATACCTCCCCGGGGGTAGCAATCAGCCCCAGCATTTT. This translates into CASSQYLPGGSNQPQHF.

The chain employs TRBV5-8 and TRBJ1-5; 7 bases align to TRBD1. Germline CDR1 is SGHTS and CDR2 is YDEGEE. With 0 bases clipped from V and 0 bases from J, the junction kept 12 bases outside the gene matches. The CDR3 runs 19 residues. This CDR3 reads CASSLGWDSGLNSNQPQHF. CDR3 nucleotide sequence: TGTGCCAGCAGCTTGGGGTGGGACAGTGGACTTAATAGCAATCAGCCCCAGCATTTT.

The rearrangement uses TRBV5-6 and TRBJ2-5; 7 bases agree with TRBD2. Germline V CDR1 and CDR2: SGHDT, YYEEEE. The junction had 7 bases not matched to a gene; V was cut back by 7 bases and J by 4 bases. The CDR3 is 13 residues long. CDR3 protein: CASGRGGTETQYF. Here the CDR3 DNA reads TGTGCCAGCGGCCGGGGAGGGACAGAGACCCAGTACTTC.

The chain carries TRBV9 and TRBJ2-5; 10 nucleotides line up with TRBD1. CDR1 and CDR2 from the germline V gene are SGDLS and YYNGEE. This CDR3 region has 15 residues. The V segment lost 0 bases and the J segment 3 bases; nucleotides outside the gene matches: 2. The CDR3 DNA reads TGTGCCAGCAGCGTAGGCGGACAGGGGGAAGAGACCCAGTACTTC. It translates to CASSVGGQGEETQYF.

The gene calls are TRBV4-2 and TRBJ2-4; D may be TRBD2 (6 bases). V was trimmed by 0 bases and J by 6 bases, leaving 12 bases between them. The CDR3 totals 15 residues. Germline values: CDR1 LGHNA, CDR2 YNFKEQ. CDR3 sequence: CASSQDIGRRNIQYF. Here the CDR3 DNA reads TGTGCCAGCAGCCAAGATATTGGGAGGAGAAACATTCAGTACTTC.

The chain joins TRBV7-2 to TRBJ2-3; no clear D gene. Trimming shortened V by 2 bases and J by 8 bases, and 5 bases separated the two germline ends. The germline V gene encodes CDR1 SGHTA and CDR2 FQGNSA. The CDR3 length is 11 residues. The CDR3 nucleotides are TGTGCCAGCAGCTTACAGGTTACGCAGTATTTT. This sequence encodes CASSLQVTQYF.

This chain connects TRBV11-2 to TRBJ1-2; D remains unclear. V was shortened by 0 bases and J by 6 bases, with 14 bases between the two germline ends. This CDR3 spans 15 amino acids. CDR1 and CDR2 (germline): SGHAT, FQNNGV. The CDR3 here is CASSLEAEIVDGYTF. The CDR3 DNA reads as TGTGCCAGCAGCTTAGAGGCGGAAATCGTAGATGGCTACACCTTC.

As DNA, the CDR3 is TGCGCCAGCAGAGTAGATCCGGGACTAGCGGGGGCAGATACGCAGTATTTT. Its protein product is CASRVDPGLAGADTQYF. The chain recombines TRBV5-1 with TRBJ2-3; TRBD2 matches at 14 bases. The CDR3 sequence is 17 residues long. With V trimmed by 5 bases and J by 4 bases, 9 bases remained unmatched. CDR1 SGHRS and CDR2 YFSETQ come from the germline V gene. Full variable domain (missing parts from reference TRBV5-1 and TRBJ2-3): KAGVTQTPRYLIKTRGQQVTLSCSPISGHRSVSWYQQTPGQGLQFLFEYFSETQRNKGNFPGRFSGRQFSNSRSEMNVSTLELGDSALYLCASRVDPGLAGADTQYFGPGTRLTVL.

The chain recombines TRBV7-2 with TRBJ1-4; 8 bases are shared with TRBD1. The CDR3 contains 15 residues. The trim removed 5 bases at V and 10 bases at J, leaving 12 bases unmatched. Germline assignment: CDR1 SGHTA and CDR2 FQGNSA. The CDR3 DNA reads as TGTGCCAGCAGCGCCCAAGGGACAGGAGTACGAAAACTGTTTTTT. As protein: CASSAQGTGVRKLFF. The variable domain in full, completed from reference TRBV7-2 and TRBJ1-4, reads GAGVSQSPSNKVTEKGKDVELRCDPISGHTALYWYRQSLGQGLEFLIYFQGNSAPDKSGLPSDRFSAERTGGSVSTLTIQRTQQEDSAVYLCASSAQGTGVRKLFFGSGTQLSVL.

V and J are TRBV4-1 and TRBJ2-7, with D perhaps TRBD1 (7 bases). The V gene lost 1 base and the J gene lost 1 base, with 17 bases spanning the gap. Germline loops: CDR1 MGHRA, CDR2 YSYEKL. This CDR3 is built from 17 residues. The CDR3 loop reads CASSQGGTAGGSYEQYF. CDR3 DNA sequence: TGCGCCAGCAGCCAAGGTGGGACGGCAGGGGGGTCCTACGAGCAGTACTTC.